These 4 T cell receptor beta chains were sequenced from one sample in a study of blood T cell repertoires in COVID-19. This table comes from immunoSEQ multiplex PCR, and its TCRdb copy is limited to in-frame clones, with some not included. The sample consists of 390,000 or so clones, more than 80% of them appearing once. Source material: peripheral blood. These receptors all come from a young woman with active or convalescent COVID-19.

CDR3 nucleotide sequence: TGCGCCAGCAACTGGGGGGGCCACAATGAGCAGTTCTTC. The encoded protein is CASNWGGHNEQFF. V usage is TRBV5-1 and J usage is TRBJ2-1; TRBD2 is a possible D gene (7 bases). The germline CDR1 and CDR2 sequences are SGHRS and YFSETQ. The V end lost 6 bases, the J end lost 5 bases, and 12 bases lay between the germline ends. The CDR3 covers 13 residues.

This sequence joins TRBV21-1 and TRBJ1-1. TRBV21-1 is a known pseudogene. This CDR3 has 18 amino acids. In DNA form, the CDR3 reads TGTGCCAGCAGCAAAGCGCTTTTCGGCAGCGACCCCGGGGCTGAAGCTTTCTTT. Translated: CASSKALFGSDPGAEAFF.

The chain employs TRBV9 and TRBJ2-3; TRBD2 agrees at 8 bases. Germline CDR1 is SGDLS and CDR2 is YYNGEE. V shed 2 bases and J 2 bases; nucleotides not matched to a gene: 7. This CDR3 spans 16 amino acids. The CDR3 reads CASSVGSGAYTDTQYF. DNA of the CDR3: TGTGCCAGCAGCGTCGGTAGCGGGGCCTACACAGATACGCAGTATTTT.

The gene calls are TRBV13 and TRBJ2-7, with D uncertain. Trimming pared 3 bases from V and 5 bases from J, leaving 8 bases between. The germline V gene has CDR1 PRHDT and CDR2 FYEKMQ (reference sequence). The CDR3 contains 12 residues. The CDR3 DNA is TGTGCCAGCAGCTTGGGCATCGACGAGCAGTACTTC. This encodes CASSLGIDEQYF.